This T cell receptor (beta chain) was found in a study of neurological immune-mediated disorders. The table lists this clonotype with many counts. The antigen is unknown. Study-wide results and caveats: The greatest TCR clonal expansion occurred in HTLV-1-associated myelopathy and the least in multiple sclerosis, which fell below healthy controls. A possible signature appeared as one related-CDR3 cluster, in which phylogenetic grouping placed the repertoires of 18 of 34 multiple sclerosis patients. The multiple sclerosis repertoire cluster was associated with no clinical or MRI feature.

CDR3 length: 14 amino acids. J gave up 7 bases and V 5 bases, and 8 bases lay outside the gene matches. TCRdb re-called the 5' RACE reads through MiXCR, storing one row per CDR3 protein. This sample yields 50,000 to 70,000 distinct CDR3 sequences, of which almost 3.5% are seen a single time; approximately 3.5% belongs to the top ten. This TCR was sampled from a man in his forties or fifties with multiple sclerosis. The sample was PBMCs. The gene calls are TRBV12-3 or TRBV12-4 and TRBJ2-1, with 7 positions matching TRBD2. CDR3 protein: CASSLGASGNEQFF. The DNA of the CDR3 is TGTGCCAGCAGTCTCGGGGCTAGCGGAAATGAGCAGTTCTTC.